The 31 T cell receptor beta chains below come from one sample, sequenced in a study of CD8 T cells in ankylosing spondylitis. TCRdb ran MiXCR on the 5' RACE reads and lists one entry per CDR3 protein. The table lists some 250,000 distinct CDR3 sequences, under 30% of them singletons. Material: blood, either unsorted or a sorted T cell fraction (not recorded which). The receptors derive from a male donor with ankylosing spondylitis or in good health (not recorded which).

CDR3 coding DNA: TGTGCCAGCAGCCAGTCGGGGAATCTAGAGACCCAGTACTTC. This translates into CASSQSGNLETQYF. The rearrangement joins TRBV6-1 to TRBJ2-5, with a possible D match to TRBD2 (5 bases). Between the trimmed V and J ends, which lost 6 bases and 4 bases, there was a span of 15 bases. CDR1 and CDR2 (germline): MNHNS, SASEGT. This CDR3 has 14 residues.

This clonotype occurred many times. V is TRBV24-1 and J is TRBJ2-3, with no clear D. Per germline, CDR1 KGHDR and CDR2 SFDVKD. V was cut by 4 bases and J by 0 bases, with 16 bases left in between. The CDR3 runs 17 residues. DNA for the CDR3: TGTGCCACCAGTGACCCCGGCCAGATGGCTAGCACAGATACGCAGTATTTT. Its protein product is CATSDPGQMASTDTQYF.

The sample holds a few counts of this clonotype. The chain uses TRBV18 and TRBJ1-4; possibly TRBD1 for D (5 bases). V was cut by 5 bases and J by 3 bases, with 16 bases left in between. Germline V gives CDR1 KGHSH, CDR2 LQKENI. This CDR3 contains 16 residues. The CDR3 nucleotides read TGTGCCAGCTCATCGTCGATAGGGGCTGCTAATGAAAAACTGTTTTTT. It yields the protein CASSSSIGAANEKLFF.

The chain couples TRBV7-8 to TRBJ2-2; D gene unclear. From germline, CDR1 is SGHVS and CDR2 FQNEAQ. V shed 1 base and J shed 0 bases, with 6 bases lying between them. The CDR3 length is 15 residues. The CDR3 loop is CASSLVYSNTGELFF. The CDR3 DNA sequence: TGTGCCAGCAGCTTAGTGTACTCGAACACCGGGGAGCTGTTTTTT.

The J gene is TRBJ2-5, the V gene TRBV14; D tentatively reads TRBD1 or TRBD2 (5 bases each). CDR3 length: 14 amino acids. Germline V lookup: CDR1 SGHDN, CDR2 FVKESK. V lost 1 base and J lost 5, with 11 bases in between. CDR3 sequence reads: CASSQAGTRETQYF. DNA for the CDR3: TGTGCCAGCAGCCAAGCCGGGACCAGGGAGACCCAGTACTTC. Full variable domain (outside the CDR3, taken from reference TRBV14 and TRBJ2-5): EAGVTQFPSHSVIEKGQTVTLRCDPISGHDNLYWYRRVMGKEIKFLLHFVKESKQDESGMPNNRFLAERTGGTYSTLKVQPAELEDSGVYFCASSQAGTRETQYFGPGTRLLVL.

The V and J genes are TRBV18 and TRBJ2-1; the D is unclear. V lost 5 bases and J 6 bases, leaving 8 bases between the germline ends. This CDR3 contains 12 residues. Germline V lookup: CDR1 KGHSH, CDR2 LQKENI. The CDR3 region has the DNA TGTGCCAGCTCAGCACAGCTCAATGAGCAGTTCTTC. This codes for CASSAQLNEQFF.

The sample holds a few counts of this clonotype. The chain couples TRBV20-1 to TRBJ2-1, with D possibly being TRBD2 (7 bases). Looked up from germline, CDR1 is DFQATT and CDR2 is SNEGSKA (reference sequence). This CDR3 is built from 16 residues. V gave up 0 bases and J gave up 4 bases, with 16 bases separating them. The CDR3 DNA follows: TGCAGTGCTAGAGATCGGGGCGGGGGCCCTTACAATGAGCAGTTCTTC. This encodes CSARDRGGGPYNEQFF.

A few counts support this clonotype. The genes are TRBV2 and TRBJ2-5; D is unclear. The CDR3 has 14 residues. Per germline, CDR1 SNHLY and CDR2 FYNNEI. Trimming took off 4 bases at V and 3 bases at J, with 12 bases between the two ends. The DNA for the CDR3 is TGTGCCAGCAGTGGAAGGAGTAGGGAAGAGACCCAGTACTTC. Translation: CASSGRSREETQYF. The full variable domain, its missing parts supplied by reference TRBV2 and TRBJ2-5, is EPEVTQTPSHQVTQMGQEVILRCVPISNHLYFYWYRQILGQKVEFLVSFYNNEISEKSEIFDDQFSVERPDGSNFTLKIRSTKLEDSAMYFCASSGRSREETQYFGPGTRLLVL.

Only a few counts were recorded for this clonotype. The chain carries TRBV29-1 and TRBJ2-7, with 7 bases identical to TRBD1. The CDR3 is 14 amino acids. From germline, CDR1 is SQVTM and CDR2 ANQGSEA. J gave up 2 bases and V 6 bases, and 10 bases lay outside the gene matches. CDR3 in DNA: TGCAGCGTAGCCAAAGGGGGCCCGACCTACGAGCAGTACTTC. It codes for CSVAKGGPTYEQYF.

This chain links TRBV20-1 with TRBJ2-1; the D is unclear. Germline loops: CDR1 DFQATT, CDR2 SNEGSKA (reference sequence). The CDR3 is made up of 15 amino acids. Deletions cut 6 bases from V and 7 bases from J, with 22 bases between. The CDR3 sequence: CSAQTPRLKVNEQFF. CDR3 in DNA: TGCAGTGCCCAGACTCCCCGGCTAAAAGTGAATGAGCAGTTCTTC.

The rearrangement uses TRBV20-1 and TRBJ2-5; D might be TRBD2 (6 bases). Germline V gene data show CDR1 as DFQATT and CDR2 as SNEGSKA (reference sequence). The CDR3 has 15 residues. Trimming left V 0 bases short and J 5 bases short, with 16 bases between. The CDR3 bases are TGCAGTGCTAGAGATAGGAGGGGAGGATGGGAGACCCAGTACTTC. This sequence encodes CSARDRRGGWETQYF.

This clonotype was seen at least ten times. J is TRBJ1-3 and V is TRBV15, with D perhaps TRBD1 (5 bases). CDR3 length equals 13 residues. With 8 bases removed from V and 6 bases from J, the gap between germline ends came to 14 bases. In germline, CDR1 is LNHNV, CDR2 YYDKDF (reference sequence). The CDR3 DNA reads TGTGCCACCGGGGGAGTTAAGGAAAACACCATATATTTT. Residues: CATGGVKENTIYF. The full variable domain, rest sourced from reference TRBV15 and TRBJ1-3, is DAMVIQNPRYQVTQFGKPVTLSCSQTLNHNVMYWYQQKSSQAPKLLFHYYDKDFNNEADTPDNFQSRRPNTSFCFLDIRSPGLGDTAMYLCATGGVKENTIYFGEGSWLTVV.

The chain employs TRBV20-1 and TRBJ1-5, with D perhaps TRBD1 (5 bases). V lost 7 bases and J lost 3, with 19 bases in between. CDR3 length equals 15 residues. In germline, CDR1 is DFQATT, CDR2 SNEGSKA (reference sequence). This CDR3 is CSVPQAGGTNQPQHF. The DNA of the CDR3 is TGCAGTGTCCCCCAAGCCGGGGGTACCAATCAGCCCCAGCATTTT.

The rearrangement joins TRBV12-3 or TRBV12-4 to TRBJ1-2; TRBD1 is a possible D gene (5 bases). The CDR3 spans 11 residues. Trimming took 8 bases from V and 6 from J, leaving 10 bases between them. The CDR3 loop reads CASFRGDGYTF. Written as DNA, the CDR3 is TGTGCCAGCTTCCGGGGGGATGGCTACACCTTC.

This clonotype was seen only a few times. CDR3 sequence reads: CSAKTSGGTDTQYF. In nucleotides, the CDR3 is TGCAGCGCTAAGACTAGCGGGGGGACAGATACGCAGTATTTT. The chain combines TRBV29-1 with TRBJ2-3; 13 positions match TRBD2. The CDR3 has 14 residues. Germline assignment: CDR1 SQVTM and CDR2 ANQGSEA. With 7 bases clipped from V and 3 bases from J, the junction kept 4 bases outside the gene matches.

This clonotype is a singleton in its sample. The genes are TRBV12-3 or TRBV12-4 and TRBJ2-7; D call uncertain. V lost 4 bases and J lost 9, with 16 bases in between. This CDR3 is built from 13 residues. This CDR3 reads CASSSSVYEGQYF. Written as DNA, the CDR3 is TGTGCCAGCAGTTCCTCCGTGTATGAAGGGCAGTACTTC.

The DNA for the CDR3 is TGTGCCAGCACCGCTAGCGGGGGGTCCTACGAGCAGTATTTT. Protein product: CASTASGGSYEQYF. The chain joins TRBV6-1 to TRBJ2-3; TRBD2 matches at 11 bases. Germline CDR1 reads MNHNS; CDR2 reads SASEGT. This CDR3 comprises 14 residues. J was trimmed by 11 bases and V by 7 bases; bases with no gene match: 11.

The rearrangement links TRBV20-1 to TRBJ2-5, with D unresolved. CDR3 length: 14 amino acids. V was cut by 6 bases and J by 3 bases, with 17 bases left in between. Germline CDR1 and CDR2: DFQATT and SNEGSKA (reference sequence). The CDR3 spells CSAPDPTPKETQYF. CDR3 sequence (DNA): TGCAGTGCCCCCGACCCTACCCCGAAAGAGACCCAGTACTTC.

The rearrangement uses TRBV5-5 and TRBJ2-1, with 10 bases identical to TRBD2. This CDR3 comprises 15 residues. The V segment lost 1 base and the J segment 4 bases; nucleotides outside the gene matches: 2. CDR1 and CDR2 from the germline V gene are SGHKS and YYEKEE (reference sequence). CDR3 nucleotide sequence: TGTGCCAGCAGCTTGCTAGCGGGGGTATACAATGAGCAGTTCTTC. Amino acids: CASSLLAGVYNEQFF.

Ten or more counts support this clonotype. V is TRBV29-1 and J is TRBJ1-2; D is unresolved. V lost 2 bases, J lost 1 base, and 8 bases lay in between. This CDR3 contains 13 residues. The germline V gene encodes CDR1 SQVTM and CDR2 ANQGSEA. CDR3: CSVEPPSNYGYTF. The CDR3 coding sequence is TGCAGCGTTGAACCTCCCAGTAACTATGGCTACACCTTC.

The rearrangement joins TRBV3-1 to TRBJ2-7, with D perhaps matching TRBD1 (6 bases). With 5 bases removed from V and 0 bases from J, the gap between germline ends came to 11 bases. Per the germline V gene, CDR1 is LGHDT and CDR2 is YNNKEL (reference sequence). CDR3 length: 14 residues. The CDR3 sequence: CASSTGITSYEQYF. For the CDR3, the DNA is TGTGCCAGCAGCACAGGGATTACCTCCTACGAGCAGTACTTC.

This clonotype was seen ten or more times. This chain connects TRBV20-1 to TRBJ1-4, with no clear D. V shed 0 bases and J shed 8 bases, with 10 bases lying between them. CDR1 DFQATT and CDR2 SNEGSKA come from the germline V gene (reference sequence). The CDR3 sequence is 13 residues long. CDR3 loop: CSARDRVGEKLFF. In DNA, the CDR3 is TGCAGTGCTAGAGACCGGGTGGGCGAAAAACTGTTTTTT.

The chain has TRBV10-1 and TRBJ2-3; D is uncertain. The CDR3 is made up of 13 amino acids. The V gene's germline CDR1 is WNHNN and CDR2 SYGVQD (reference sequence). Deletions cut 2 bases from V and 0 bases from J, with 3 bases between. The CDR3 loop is CASSEISTDTQYF. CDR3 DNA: TGCGCCAGCAGTGAGATTAGCACAGATACGCAGTATTTT.

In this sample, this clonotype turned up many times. The CDR3 reads CSPLQLRGDTGELFF. The CDR3 DNA is TGCAGTCCACTACAGCTCAGGGGCGACACCGGGGAGCTGTTTTTT. The rearrangement links TRBV20-1 to TRBJ2-2; TRBD1 might be the D (6 bases). Germline values: CDR1 DFQATT, CDR2 SNEGSKA (reference sequence). The ends were cut back, 8 bases at V and 3 bases at J, with 19 bases in the middle. The CDR3 extends over 15 amino acids.

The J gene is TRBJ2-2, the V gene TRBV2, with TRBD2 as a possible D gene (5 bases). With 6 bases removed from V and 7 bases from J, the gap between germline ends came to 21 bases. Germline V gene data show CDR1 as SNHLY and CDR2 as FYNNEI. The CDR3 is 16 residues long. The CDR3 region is CASRGTVSGLGGELFF. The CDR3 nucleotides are TGTGCCAGCAGAGGAACGGTATCGGGGTTAGGCGGGGAGCTGTTTTTT. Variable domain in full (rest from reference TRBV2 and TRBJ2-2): EPEVTQTPSHQVTQMGQEVILRCVPISNHLYFYWYRQILGQKVEFLVSFYNNEISEKSEIFDDQFSVERPDGSNFTLKIRSTKLEDSAMYFCASRGTVSGLGGELFFGEGSRLTVL.

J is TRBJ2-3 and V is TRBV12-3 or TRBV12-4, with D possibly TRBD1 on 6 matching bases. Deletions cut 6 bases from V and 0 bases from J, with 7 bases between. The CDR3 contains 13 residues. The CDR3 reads CASRQGSTDTQYF. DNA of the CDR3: TGTGCCAGCAGACAGGGAAGCACAGATACGCAGTATTTT.

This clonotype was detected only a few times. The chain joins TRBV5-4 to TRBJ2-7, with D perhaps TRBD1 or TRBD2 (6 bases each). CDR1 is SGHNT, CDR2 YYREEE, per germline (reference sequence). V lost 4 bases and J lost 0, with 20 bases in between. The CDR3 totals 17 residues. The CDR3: CASSTPTGGSHSYEQYF. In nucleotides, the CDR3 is TGTGCCAGCAGCACCCCCACCGGGGGCTCTCACTCCTACGAGCAGTACTTC.

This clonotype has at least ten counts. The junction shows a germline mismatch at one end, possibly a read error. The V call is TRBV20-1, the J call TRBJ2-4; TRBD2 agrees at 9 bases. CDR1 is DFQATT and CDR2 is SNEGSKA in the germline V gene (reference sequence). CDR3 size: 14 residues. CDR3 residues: CSARERGAGNIQYF. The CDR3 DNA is TGCAGTGCTCGAGAGCGGGGGGCAGGAAACATTCAGTACTTC.

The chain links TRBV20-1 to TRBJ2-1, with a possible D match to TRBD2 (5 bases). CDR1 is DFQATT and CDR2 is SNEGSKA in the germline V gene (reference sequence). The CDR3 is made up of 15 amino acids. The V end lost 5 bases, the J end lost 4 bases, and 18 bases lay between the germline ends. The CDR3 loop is CSARARIAPYNEQFF. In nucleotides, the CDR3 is TGCAGTGCTCGGGCCCGTATAGCGCCTTACAATGAGCAGTTCTTC.

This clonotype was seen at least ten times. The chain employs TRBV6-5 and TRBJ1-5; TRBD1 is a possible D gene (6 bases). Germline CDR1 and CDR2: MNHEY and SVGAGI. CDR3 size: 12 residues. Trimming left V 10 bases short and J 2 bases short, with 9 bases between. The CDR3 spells CATGAGNQPQHF. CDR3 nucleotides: TGTGCCACAGGGGCAGGCAATCAGCCCCAGCATTTT.

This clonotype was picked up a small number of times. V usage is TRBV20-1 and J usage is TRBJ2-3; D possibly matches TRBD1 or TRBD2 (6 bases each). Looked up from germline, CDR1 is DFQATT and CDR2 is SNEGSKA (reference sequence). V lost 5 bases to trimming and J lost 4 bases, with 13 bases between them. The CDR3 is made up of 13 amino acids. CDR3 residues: CSAGWGAADTQYF. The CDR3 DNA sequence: TGCAGTGCTGGGTGGGGGGCTGCAGATACGCAGTATTTT.